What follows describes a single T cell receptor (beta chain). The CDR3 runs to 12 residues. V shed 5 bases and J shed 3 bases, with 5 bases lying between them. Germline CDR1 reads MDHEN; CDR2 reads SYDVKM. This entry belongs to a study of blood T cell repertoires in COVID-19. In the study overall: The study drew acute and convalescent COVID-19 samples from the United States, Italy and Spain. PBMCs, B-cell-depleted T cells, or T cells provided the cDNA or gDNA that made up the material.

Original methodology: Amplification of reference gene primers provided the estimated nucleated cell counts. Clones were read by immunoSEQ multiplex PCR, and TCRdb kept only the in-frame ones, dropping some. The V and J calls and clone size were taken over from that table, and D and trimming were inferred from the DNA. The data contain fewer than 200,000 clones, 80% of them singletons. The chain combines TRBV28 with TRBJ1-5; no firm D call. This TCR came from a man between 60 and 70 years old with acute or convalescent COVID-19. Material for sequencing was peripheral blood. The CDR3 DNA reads TGTGCCAGCAGTCAATTCAATCAGCCCCAGCATTTT. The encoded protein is CASSQFNQPQHF.